This T cell receptor beta chain is drawn from a study of cytotoxic CD8 clonotypes in ibrutinib-treated CLL. On the study more broadly: Among the samples, the mean was 255,043 productive templates and some 94,000 productive rearrangements.

Study-level findings and limits: At progression, clonality fell back toward baseline after rising at ibrutinib response. Against age-matched healthy donors, baseline clonality ran higher and tracked circulating CD8+ T-cell counts.

In the case of this clone: Its antigen is unidentified.

The table came from immunoSEQ multiplex PCR; TCRdb's copy has only in-frame clones and leaves some out. This table has some 160,000 clones, 81% appearing once. In germline, CDR1 is LNHNV, CDR2 YYDKDF (reference sequence). CDR3 size: 17 residues. Trimming removed 3 bases from V and 2 bases from J; junction bases left unmatched: 6. The rearrangement links TRBV15 to TRBJ2-3, with 12 bases identical to TRBD2. The sequences come from PBMCs, collected after 12 months of ibrutinib treatment. The TCR was taken from a human donor with chronic lymphocytic leukemia. CDR3 protein: CATSREGLAGITDTQYF. CDR3 nucleotide sequence: TGTGCCACCAGCAGGGAGGGACTAGCGGGTATCACAGATACGCAGTATTTT.